The 29 T cell receptor beta chains presented below share a single source sample, sequenced in a study of cytomegalovirus exposure and HLA in healthy donors. With 60 Vbeta and 13 Jbeta primers, the PCR was carried out. Repertoires were generated with immunoSEQ multiplex PCR, while TCRdb's copy carries only in-frame clones and drops some. Of 150,000 to 200,000 clones detected, about 83% appear once; the ten largest clones hold 4.8%. The sequencing sample was made of PBMCs. These receptors were obtained from a girl between 5 and 17 years old in good health and CMV-seropositive.

The J gene is TRBJ2-7, the V gene TRBV27; no clear D. Trimming stripped 8 bases from V and 0 bases from J, with 8 bases between. The germline V gene encodes CDR1 MNHEY and CDR2 SMNVEV (reference sequence). The CDR3 spans 12 residues. CDR3 region: CASHDNSYEQYF. In nucleotides, the CDR3 is TGTGCCAGCCACGACAACTCCTACGAGCAGTACTTC.

The gene calls are TRBV5-1 and TRBJ2-1, with 12 bases matching TRBD2. In germline, CDR1 is SGHRS, CDR2 YFSETQ. Trimming removed 4 bases from V and 7 bases from J; junction bases left unmatched: 6. This CDR3 contains 15 residues. Written as DNA, the CDR3 is TGCGCCAGCAGCCCACCTAGCGGGGGGGCAAATGAGCAGTTCTTC. This codes for CASSPPSGGANEQFF. Full variable domain (rest looked up from reference TRBV5-1 and TRBJ2-1): KAGVTQTPRYLIKTRGQQVTLSCSPISGHRSVSWYQQTPGQGLQFLFEYFSETQRNKGNFPGRFSGRQFSNSRSEMNVSTLELGDSALYLCASSPPSGGANEQFFGPGTRLTVL.

The gene calls are TRBV9 and TRBJ1-2; a possible D gene is TRBD1 (6 bases). This CDR3 has 14 amino acids. Trimming removed 2 bases at V and 6 bases at J, with 14 bases between. Per germline, CDR1 SGDLS and CDR2 YYNGEE. The CDR3 sequence is CASSVLQGGHGYTF. As DNA, the CDR3 is TGTGCCAGCAGCGTCCTACAGGGCGGTCATGGCTACACCTTC.

This rearrangement joins TRBV11-2 to TRBJ1-1; D perhaps matches TRBD1 (6 bases). Trimming removed 5 bases at V and 0 bases at J, with 16 bases between. Looked up from germline, CDR1 is SGHAT and CDR2 is FQNNGV. This CDR3 contains 16 residues. Written as DNA, the CDR3 is TGTGCCAGCAGCCAAGGGGGTACCTTTATGAACACTGAAGCTTTCTTT. The encoded protein is CASSQGGTFMNTEAFF.

The CDR3 protein is CASSSLVKETQYF. CDR3 nucleotide sequence: TGTGCCAGCAGTTCCCTAGTGAAAGAGACCCAGTACTTC. The rearrangement links TRBV27 to TRBJ2-5; no definite D call. Trimming cost V 4 bases and J 3 bases, with 9 bases left between them. The CDR3 is 13 amino acids. The germline gives CDR1 MNHEY, CDR2 SMNVEV (reference sequence).

The rearrangement links TRBV19 to TRBJ1-5; D ambiguous. Germline V gene lookup returns CDR1 LNHDA and CDR2 SQIVND (reference sequence). The CDR3 extends over 12 amino acids. The V gene lost 6 bases and the J gene lost 3 bases, with 6 bases spanning the gap. The CDR3 nucleotides are TGTGCCAGTAGAATGGCCAATCAGCCCCAGCATTTT. It is translated as CASRMANQPQHF.

The chain combines TRBV5-6 with TRBJ1-6, with 10 bases aligning to TRBD1. CDR3 size: 16 residues. The J segment lost 7 bases and the V segment lost 4 bases, leaving 8 bases of the junction unmatched. Germline lookup yields CDR1 SGHDT and CDR2 YYEEEE. CDR3 sequence reads: CASSPGDRGINSPLHF. CDR3 coding DNA: TGTGCCAGCAGCCCGGGGGACAGGGGAATAAATTCACCCCTCCACTTT.

The chain joins TRBV10-3 to TRBJ2-2; D is unresolved. The CDR3 has 14 amino acids. CDR1 and CDR2 (germline): ENHRY, SYGVKD. V was shortened by 2 bases and J by 2 bases, with 6 bases between the two germline ends. In nucleotides, the CDR3 is TGTGCCATCAGTGAGGGAGTTAACACCGGGGAGCTGTTTTTT. It codes for CAISEGVNTGELFF.

The chain recombines TRBV11-3 with TRBJ2-3; 7 positions agree with TRBD2. CDR3 size: 16 residues. Germline CDR1 and CDR2: SGHNT and YENEEA. V gave up 3 bases and J gave up 3 bases; unmatched junction bases: 9. CDR3 nucleotide sequence: TGTGCCAGCAGCTTGAGACGGGGGGTGATGACAGATACGCAGTATTTT. Its protein is CASSLRRGVMTDTQYF.

The V and J genes are TRBV10-3 and TRBJ1-1, with TRBD1 identical over 7 bases. The germline V gene has CDR1 ENHRY and CDR2 SYGVKD. V trimming: 2 bases; J trimming: 0 bases; junction bases outside the gene matches: 3. CDR3 length equals 15 residues. The CDR3 region has the DNA TGTGCCATCAGTGAGAGAAGGGGGCTGAACACTGAAGCTTTCTTT. This encodes CAISERRGLNTEAFF.

This clone was counted once. This chain joins TRBV27 and TRBJ1-6; 8 nucleotides match TRBD1. The CDR3 runs 16 residues. Germline CDR1 and CDR2: MNHEY and SMNVEV (reference sequence). V lost 5 bases to trimming and J lost 4 bases; unmatched junction nucleotides: 7. The CDR3 bases are TGTGCCAGCAGTAAAGGGACAGGTTATTATAATTCACCCCTCCACTTT. It is translated as CASSKGTGYYNSPLHF.

V is TRBV29-1 and J is TRBJ1-1; TRBD1 agrees at 8 bases. The length of the CDR3 is 13 residues. The trim removed 6 bases at V and 0 bases at J, leaving 3 bases unmatched. Germline CDR1 is SQVTM and CDR2 is ANQGSEA. Written as DNA, the CDR3 is TGCAGCGTGGGGACAGGAATGAACACTGAAGCTTTCTTT. It specifies CSVGTGMNTEAFF.

This sequence joins TRBV25-1 and TRBJ1-3, with 9 bases that match TRBD1. The germline CDR1 and CDR2 sequences are MGHDK and SYGVNS. The CDR3 contains 16 residues. Losses at the gene ends were 2 bases for V and 4 bases for J; bases not matched to a gene: 6. The CDR3 bases are TGTGCCAGCAGTGAACACAGGGGGCTAAAAGGAAACACCATATATTTT. Its protein is CASSEHRGLKGNTIYF.

The chain carries TRBV1 and TRBJ1-1; the table's D call, TRBD1, was not checked against the DNA. TRBV1 is a known pseudogene. The CDR3 sequence is 18 residues long. CDR3 DNA: TGCACCAGCAGCCAGGAAGGCCGGACAGGTAACATGAACACTGAAGCTTTCTTT. Its protein is CTSSQEGRTGNMNTEAFF.

V usage is TRBV9 and J usage is TRBJ1-2; 8 nucleotides line up with TRBD1. V shed 3 bases, J shed 8 bases, and the junction held 12 bases outside the gene matches. The CDR3 is 15 residues long. Germline values: CDR1 SGDLS, CDR2 YYNGEE. The CDR3 sequence: CASSADRTGNPGYTF. In DNA, the CDR3 is TGTGCCAGCAGCGCGGATCGGACAGGGAATCCCGGCTACACCTTC.

The rearrangement uses TRBV30 and TRBJ2-2; tentative D call: TRBD2 (5 bases). The CDR3 spans 13 residues. V was clipped by 2 bases and J by 1 base, with 5 bases between them. Germline CDR1 is GTSNPN and CDR2 is SVGIG (reference sequence). CDR3 DNA: TGTGCCTGGAGTAGCGGGAACACCGGGGAGCTGTTTTTT. Encoded protein: CAWSSGNTGELFF.

The V call is TRBV18, the J call TRBJ1-4; 8 positions match TRBD1. With 2 bases clipped from V and 2 bases from J, the junction kept 4 bases outside the gene matches. Germline V gives CDR1 KGHSH, CDR2 LQKENI. The CDR3 is 16 residues long. CDR3 loop: CASSPDRGRTNEKLFF. The CDR3 DNA follows: TGTGCCAGCTCACCAGACAGGGGCAGGACTAATGAAAAACTGTTTTTT.

The chain recombines TRBV10-3 with TRBJ2-5, with D perhaps TRBD1 (6 bases). V was shortened by 0 bases and J by 1 base, with 15 bases between the two germline ends. CDR1 and CDR2 (germline): ENHRY, SYGVKD. The CDR3 runs to 17 residues. CDR3 protein: CAISESPQGLAQETQYF. CDR3 nucleotides: TGTGCCATCAGTGAGTCCCCACAGGGCCTGGCCCAAGAGACCCAGTACTTC.

This chain joins TRBV29-1 and TRBJ1-1; D unclear. There are 14 residues in the CDR3. Germline V gene lookup returns CDR1 SQVTM and CDR2 ANQGSEA. Trimming left V 0 bases short and J 3 bases short, with 11 bases between. In DNA form, the CDR3 reads TGCAGCGTTGAAGAACGGCGGGCGGACACTGAAGCTTTCTTT. This gives the protein CSVEERRADTEAFF.

CDR3 amino acids: CASSRGGIGASEAFF. CDR3 sequence (DNA): TGTGCCAGTAGTAGAGGGGGTATTGGAGCCTCTGAAGCTTTCTTT. The chain carries TRBV19 and TRBJ1-1; possible D gene TRBD1, 6 bases. V was shortened by 4 bases and J by 6 bases, with 18 bases between the two germline ends. The CDR3 totals 15 residues. Germline-derived CDR1 and CDR2 are LNHDA and SQIVND (reference sequence). Filled out from reference TRBV19 and TRBJ1-1, the complete variable domain reads DGGITQSPKYLFRKEGQNVTLSCEQNLNHDAMYWYRQDPGQGLRLIYYSQIVNDFQKGDIAEGYSVSREKKESFPLTVTSAQKNPTAFYLCASSRGGIGASEAFFGQGTRLTVV.

This chain uses TRBV19 with TRBJ2-1, with D possibly TRBD2 on 5 matching bases. The CDR3 sequence is 14 residues long. The V gene lost 4 bases and the J gene lost 5 bases, with 12 bases spanning the gap. Germline assignment: CDR1 LNHDA and CDR2 SQIVND (reference sequence). The CDR3 DNA reads as TGTGCCAGTAGTAGAGGGAGAGGAGACAATGAGCAGTTCTTC. Its translation: CASSRGRGDNEQFF. The full variable domain, in which reference TRBV19 and TRBJ2-1 provide the parts outside the CDR3, is DGGITQSPKYLFRKEGQNVTLSCEQNLNHDAMYWYRQDPGQGLRLIYYSQIVNDFQKGDIAEGYSVSREKKESFPLTVTSAQKNPTAFYLCASSRGRGDNEQFFGPGTRLTVL.

This chain connects TRBV15 to TRBJ1-1; maybe TRBD1 (5 bases). Looked up from germline, CDR1 is LNHNV and CDR2 is YYDKDF (reference sequence). CDR3 length: 13 amino acids. With 8 bases removed from V and 5 bases from J, the gap between germline ends came to 15 bases. This chain's CDR3 is CATSAGPRTEAFF. CDR3 nucleotide sequence: TGTGCCACCTCCGCAGGGCCCAGGACTGAAGCTTTCTTT.

The genes are TRBV7-9 and TRBJ1-1, with 7 bases identical to TRBD1. This CDR3 comprises 16 residues. V shed 0 bases and J 0 bases; nucleotides not matched to a gene: 4. The V gene's germline CDR1 is SEHNR and CDR2 FQNEAQ (reference sequence). CDR3 in DNA: TGTGCCAGCAGCTTAGCTTGGACAGGTCTGAACACTGAAGCTTTCTTT. Translated: CASSLAWTGLNTEAFF.

The CDR3 region has the DNA TGTGCCACCAGCAGAGATGGAGCACCTTATAGCAATCAGCCCCAGCATTTT. Protein sequence: CATSRDGAPYSNQPQHF. The chain recombines TRBV15 with TRBJ1-5; D is unresolved. The ends were cut back, 0 bases at V and 0 bases at J, with 12 bases in the middle. Per the germline V gene, CDR1 is LNHNV and CDR2 is YYDKDF (reference sequence). The CDR3 is made up of 17 amino acids.

V is TRBV2 and J is TRBJ2-5; TRBD1 matches at 8 bases. Germline V gene sequence: CDR1 SNHLY, CDR2 FYNNEI. The junction had 9 bases not matched to a gene; V was cut back by 1 base and J by 5 bases. CDR3 size: 16 residues. The CDR3 DNA is TGTGCCAGCAGTGAAGAATCCGGGACAGGACGGGAGACCCAGTACTTC. Translation: CASSEESGTGRETQYF.

CDR3 loop: CASSRHRDSPYGYTF. For the CDR3, the DNA is TGCGCCAGCAGTCGCCACCGGGACAGCCCCTATGGCTACACCTTC. The rearrangement links TRBV23-1 to TRBJ1-2, with 7 bases that match TRBD1. TRBV23-1 is identified as an open reading frame with a role that is uncertain. Trimming cost V 4 bases and J 4 bases; bases outside gene matches: 9. The CDR3 covers 15 residues.

This clone was observed a single time. This sequence joins TRBV15 and TRBJ1-4; TRBD1 matches at 10 bases. The CDR3 totals 15 residues. Germline-derived CDR1 and CDR2 are LNHNV and YYDKDF (reference sequence). V was pared by 7 bases and J by 7 bases, with 9 bases of the junction left unmatched. The CDR3 is CATTRDRGAGEKLFF. CDR3 DNA sequence: TGTGCCACCACCCGGGACAGGGGCGCCGGTGAAAAACTGTTTTTT. Variable domain in full (rest from reference TRBV15 and TRBJ1-4): DAMVIQNPRYQVTQFGKPVTLSCSQTLNHNVMYWYQQKSSQAPKLLFHYYDKDFNNEADTPDNFQSRRPNTSFCFLDIRSPGLGDTAMYLCATTRDRGAGEKLFFGSGTQLSVL.

The V and J genes are TRBV7-8 and TRBJ1-5, with 7 positions matching TRBD1. V trimming: 0 bases; J trimming: 4 bases; junction bases outside the gene matches: 9. Germline CDR1 and CDR2: SGHVS and FQNEAQ. The CDR3 extends over 17 amino acids. CDR3 sequence (DNA): TGTGCCAGCAGCTTAGCTGGAAAGGGACAGCTAAATCAGCCCCAGCATTTT. Translation: CASSLAGKGQLNQPQHF.

The chain carries TRBV6-5 and TRBJ1-5; D might be TRBD1 (5 bases). V was pared by 4 bases and J by 8 bases, with 21 bases between. The CDR3 is 16 amino acids. The germline CDR1 and CDR2 sequences are MNHEY and SVGAGI. DNA for the CDR3: TGTGCCAGCAGTTCAGCCCGTCCGGGGGGGGTTGAGCCCCAGCATTTT. Amino acid sequence: CASSSARPGGVEPQHF.